This T cell receptor beta chain derives from a study of blood T cell repertoires in COVID-19. Across the study: The study drew acute and convalescent COVID-19 samples from the United States, Italy and Spain.

The germline V gene encodes CDR1 SGDLS and CDR2 YYNGEE. The CDR3 runs 15 residues. Trimming removed 2 bases from V and 0 bases from J, with 11 bases in between. How the authors handled the data: Cell counts per sample came from amplifying reference gene primers. Clones were sequenced by immunoSEQ multiplex PCR, and TCRdb holds only the in-frame ones, with some missing. The V and J calls and clone size are taken from that table; D and trimming were inferred from the DNA. The sample lists 390,000 or so clones; 80% to 90% were seen once. Sequencing was performed on PBMCs or T cells enriched from blood (not recorded which). The V call is TRBV9, the J call TRBJ1-1; TRBD1 might be the D (6 bases). The TCR sequence derives from a young man who had recovered from COVID-19. CDR3 coding DNA: TGTGCCAGCAGCGTTACCGGGACACTGAACACTGAAGCTTTCTTT. Amino acid sequence: CASSVTGTLNTEAFF.